Sequencing of this T cell receptor beta chain was carried out in a study of Graves' ophthalmopathy and Graves' hyperthyroidism. General study findings and limits: Distinction of ophthalmopathy from stable hyperthyroidism by a 13-signature model reached about 87% sensitivity and about 80% specificity. Most expanded clonotypes in thyroid above 0.001 frequency also showed up in blood.

It was on clinical symptoms, serum thyroxine, TRAb, thyroid ultrasound and orbital computed tomography that diagnosis relied. PBMCs had their origin in fresh peripheral blood (roughly 10 ml). This clonotype appeared many times. What it recognizes is unknown. Germline assignment: CDR1 SGHTA and CDR2 FQGNSA. Trimming removed 0 bases at V and 7 bases at J, with 16 bases between. The CDR3 sequence is 15 residues long. Investigators amplified TCR beta CDR3 regions from RNA transcripts. RT-PCR with HTBI primers came first, then second-round multiplex PCR. TCRdb independently ran MiXCR on the multiplex PCR reads; one entry per CDR3 protein. In the table there are hundreds of thousands of distinct CDR3 sequences, under 50% of which are singletons.

Sequencing used peripheral blood. This chain links TRBV7-2 with TRBJ2-7; possibly TRBD1 or TRBD2 for D (5 bases each). The clonotype was recovered from an adult man with Graves' ophthalmopathy. In DNA form, the CDR3 reads TGTGCCAGCAGCTTAGCGACCGGGACCCCCTTTGAGCAGTACTTC. Protein: CASSLATGTPFEQYF.